This T cell receptor beta chain was obtained from a study of blood T cell repertoires in COVID-19. Overall study: Acute and convalescent COVID-19 specimens originated in the United States, Italy and Spain. PBMCs, B-cell-depleted T cells, or T cells were the source of the cDNA or gDNA that made up the material.

Assay: immunoSEQ multiplex PCR; the TCRdb copy retains only in-frame clones and omits some. Here the sample spans 200,000 or so clones, about 82% being singletons. The CDR3 is 15 amino acids. With 0 bases removed from V and 1 base from J, the gap between germline ends came to 11 bases. Germline V gene data show CDR1 as SGDLS and CDR2 as YYNGEE. This clonotype was sampled from a woman aged 30 to 39 with acute or convalescent COVID-19. The sequenced sample was peripheral blood. The chain recombines TRBV9 with TRBJ2-7, with TRBD2 as a possible D gene (6 bases). CDR3 amino acids: CASSVGVSGSYEQYF. The CDR3 nucleotides read TGTGCCAGCAGCGTAGGGGTTAGCGGATCCTACGAGCAGTACTTC.